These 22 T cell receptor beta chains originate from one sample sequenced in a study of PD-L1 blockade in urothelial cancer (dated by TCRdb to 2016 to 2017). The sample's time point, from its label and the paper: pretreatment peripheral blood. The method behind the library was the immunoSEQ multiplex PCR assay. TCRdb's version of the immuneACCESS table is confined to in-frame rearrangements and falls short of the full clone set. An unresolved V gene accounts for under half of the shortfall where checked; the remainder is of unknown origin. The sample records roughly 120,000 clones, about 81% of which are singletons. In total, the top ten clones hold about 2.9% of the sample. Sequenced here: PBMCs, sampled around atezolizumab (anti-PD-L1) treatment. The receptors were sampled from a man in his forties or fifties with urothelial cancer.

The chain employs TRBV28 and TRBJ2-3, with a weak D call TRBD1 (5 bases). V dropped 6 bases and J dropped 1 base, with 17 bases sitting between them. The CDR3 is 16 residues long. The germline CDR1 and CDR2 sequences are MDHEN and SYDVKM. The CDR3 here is CASRRSGFRGTDTQYF. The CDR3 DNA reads TGTGCCAGCAGGCGCTCAGGGTTTCGGGGCACAGATACGCAGTATTTT.

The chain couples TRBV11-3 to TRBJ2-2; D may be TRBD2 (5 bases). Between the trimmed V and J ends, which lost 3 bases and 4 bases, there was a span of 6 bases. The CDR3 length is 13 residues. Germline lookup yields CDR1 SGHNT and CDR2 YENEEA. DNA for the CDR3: TGTGCCAGCAGCTTCCGGGGCACCGGGGAGCTGTTTTTT. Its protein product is CASSFRGTGELFF. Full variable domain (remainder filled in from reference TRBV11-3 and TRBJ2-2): EAGVVQSPRYKIIEKKQPVAFWCNPISGHNTLYWYLQNLGQGPELLIRYENEEAVDDSQLPKDRFSAERLKGVDSTLKIQPAELGDSAVYLCASSFRGTGELFFGEGSRLTVL.

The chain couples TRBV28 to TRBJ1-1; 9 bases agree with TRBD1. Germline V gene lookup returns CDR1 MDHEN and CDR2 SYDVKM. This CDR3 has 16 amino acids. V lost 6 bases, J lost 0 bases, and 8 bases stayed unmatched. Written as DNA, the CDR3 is TGTGCCAGCAGGACATTACAGGGGGCCGTGAACACTGAAGCTTTCTTT. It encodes CASRTLQGAVNTEAFF.

The CDR3 protein is CASSYRVVNIQYF. The CDR3 nucleotides read TGTGCCAGCAGTTACAGGGTCGTAAACATTCAGTACTTC. V gene TRBV28 combines with J gene TRBJ2-4; perhaps TRBD1 as D (6 bases). V lost 4 bases, J lost 6 bases, and 10 bases lay in between. The germline CDR1 and CDR2 sequences are MDHEN and SYDVKM. This CDR3 comprises 13 residues.

The CDR3 region is CASSPSAAADTQYF. The CDR3 DNA is TGTGCCAGCAGCCCGTCGGCGGCCGCAGATACGCAGTATTTT. The V and J genes are TRBV7-6 and TRBJ2-3, with unresolved D. V shed 5 bases and J shed 4 bases, with 13 bases lying between them. This CDR3 spans 14 amino acids. Germline assignment: CDR1 SGHVS and CDR2 FNYEAQ.

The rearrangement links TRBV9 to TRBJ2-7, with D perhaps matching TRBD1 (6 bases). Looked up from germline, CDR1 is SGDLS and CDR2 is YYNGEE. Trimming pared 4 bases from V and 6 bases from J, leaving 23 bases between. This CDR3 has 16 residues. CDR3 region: CASSPRVGTNGGEQYF. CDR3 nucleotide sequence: TGTGCCAGCAGCCCACGAGTGGGGACAAACGGCGGCGAGCAGTACTTC.

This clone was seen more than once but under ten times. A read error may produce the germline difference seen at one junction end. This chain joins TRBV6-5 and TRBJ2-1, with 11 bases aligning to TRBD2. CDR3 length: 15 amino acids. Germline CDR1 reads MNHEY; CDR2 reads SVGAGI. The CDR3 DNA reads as TGTGCCAGCAGTCACTCTAGCGGGAGGACCAATGAGCAGTTCTTC. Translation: CASSHSSGRTNEQFF.

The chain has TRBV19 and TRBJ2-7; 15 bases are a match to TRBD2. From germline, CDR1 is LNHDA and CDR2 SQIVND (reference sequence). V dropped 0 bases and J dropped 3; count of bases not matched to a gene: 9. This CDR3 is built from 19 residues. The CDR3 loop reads CASSIDAGPGLAGGYEQYF. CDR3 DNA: TGTGCCAGTAGTATAGATGCCGGGCCGGGACTAGCGGGAGGCTACGAGCAGTACTTC.

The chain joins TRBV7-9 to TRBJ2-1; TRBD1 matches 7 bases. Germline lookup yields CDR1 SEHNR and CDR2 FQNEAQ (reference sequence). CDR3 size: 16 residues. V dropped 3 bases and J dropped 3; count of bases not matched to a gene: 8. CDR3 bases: TGTGCCAGCAGCTTTAATCGACAGGGTGACTACAATGAGCAGTTCTTC. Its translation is CASSFNRQGDYNEQFF. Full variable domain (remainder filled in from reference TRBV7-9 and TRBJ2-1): DTGVSQNPRHKITKRGQNVTFRCDPISEHNRLYWYRQTLGQGPEFLTYFQNEAQLEKSRLLSDRFSAERPKGSFSTLEIQRTEQGDSAMYLCASSFNRQGDYNEQFFGPGTRLTVL.

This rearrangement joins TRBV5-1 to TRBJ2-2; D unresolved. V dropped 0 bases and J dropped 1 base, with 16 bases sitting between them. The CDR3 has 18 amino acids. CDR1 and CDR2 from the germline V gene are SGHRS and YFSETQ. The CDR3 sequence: CASSLVSSHPGNTGELFF. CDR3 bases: TGCGCCAGCAGCTTGGTATCCTCACATCCAGGGAACACCGGGGAGCTGTTTTTT.

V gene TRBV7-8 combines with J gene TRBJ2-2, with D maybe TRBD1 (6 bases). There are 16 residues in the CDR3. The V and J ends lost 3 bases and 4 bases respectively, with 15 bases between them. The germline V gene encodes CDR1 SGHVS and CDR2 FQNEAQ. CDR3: CASSLLGRGSTGELFF. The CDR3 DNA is TGTGCCAGCAGCTTGCTTGGTAGGGGGAGCACCGGGGAGCTGTTTTTT.

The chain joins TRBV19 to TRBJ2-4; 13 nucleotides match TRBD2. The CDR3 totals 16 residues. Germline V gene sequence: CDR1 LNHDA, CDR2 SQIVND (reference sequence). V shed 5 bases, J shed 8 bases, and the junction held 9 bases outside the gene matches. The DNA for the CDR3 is TGTGCCAGTAGTCCGTTTAAGGGGACTAGCGGGGACATTCAGTACTTC. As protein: CASSPFKGTSGDIQYF.

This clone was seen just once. CDR3 sequence: CASSPGPGGSYEQYF. The CDR3, as DNA: TGTGCCAGCTCACCAGGGCCCGGGGGCTCCTACGAGCAGTACTTC. The chain recombines TRBV18 with TRBJ2-7; D may be TRBD2 (6 bases). Looked up from germline, CDR1 is KGHSH and CDR2 is LQKENI. The CDR3 length is 15 residues. Between the trimmed V and J ends, which lost 2 bases and 0 bases, there was a span of 11 bases.

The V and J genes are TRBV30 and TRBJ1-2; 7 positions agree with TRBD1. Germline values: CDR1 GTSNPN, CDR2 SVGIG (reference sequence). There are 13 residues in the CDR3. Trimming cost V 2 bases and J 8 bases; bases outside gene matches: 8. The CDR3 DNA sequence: TGTGCCTGGAGTACGACAGGGTCTTTGGGCTACACCTTC. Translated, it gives CAWSTTGSLGYTF.

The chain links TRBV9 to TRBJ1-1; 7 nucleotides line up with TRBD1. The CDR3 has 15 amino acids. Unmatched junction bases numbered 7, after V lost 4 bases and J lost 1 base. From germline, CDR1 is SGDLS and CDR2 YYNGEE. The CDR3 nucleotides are TGTGCCAGCAGCTCTAACAGGGGCCGGAACACTGAAGCTTTCTTT. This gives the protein CASSSNRGRNTEAFF.

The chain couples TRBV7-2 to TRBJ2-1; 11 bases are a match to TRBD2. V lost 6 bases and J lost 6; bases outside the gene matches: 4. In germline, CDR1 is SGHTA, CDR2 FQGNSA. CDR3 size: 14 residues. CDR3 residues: CASSPSGGPNEQFF. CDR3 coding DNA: TGTGCCAGCAGTCCTAGCGGGGGGCCCAATGAGCAGTTCTTC.

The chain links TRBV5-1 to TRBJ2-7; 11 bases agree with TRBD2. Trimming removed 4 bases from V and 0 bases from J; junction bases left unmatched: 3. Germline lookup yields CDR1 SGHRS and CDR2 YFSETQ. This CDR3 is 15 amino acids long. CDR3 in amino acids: CASSLTSGSSYEQYF. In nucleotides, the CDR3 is TGCGCCAGCAGCCTCACTAGCGGGAGCTCCTACGAGCAGTACTTC.

CDR3 DNA sequence: TGTGCCAGCTCACTGACTAGCGGGAGCTACGAGCAGTACTTC. Translation gives CASSLTSGSYEQYF. This chain uses TRBV18 with TRBJ2-7; 12 bases match TRBD2. CDR3 length equals 14 residues. Germline V gene sequence: CDR1 KGHSH, CDR2 LQKENI. V trimming: 4 bases; J trimming: 3 bases; junction bases outside the gene matches: 1.

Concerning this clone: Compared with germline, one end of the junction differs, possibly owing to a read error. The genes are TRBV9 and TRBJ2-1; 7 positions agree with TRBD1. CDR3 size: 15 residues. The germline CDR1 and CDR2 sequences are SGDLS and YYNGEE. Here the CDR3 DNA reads TGTGCCAGCAGCCGGGGACAGCAATTTTACAGTGAGCAGTTCTTC. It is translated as CASSRGQQFYSEQFF.

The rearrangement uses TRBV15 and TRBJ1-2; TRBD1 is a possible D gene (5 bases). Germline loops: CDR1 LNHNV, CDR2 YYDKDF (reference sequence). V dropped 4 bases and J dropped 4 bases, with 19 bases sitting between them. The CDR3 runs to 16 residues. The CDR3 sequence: CATSKGRTGVIYGYTF. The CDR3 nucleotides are TGTGCCACCAGCAAAGGCAGAACAGGAGTTATCTATGGCTACACCTTC.

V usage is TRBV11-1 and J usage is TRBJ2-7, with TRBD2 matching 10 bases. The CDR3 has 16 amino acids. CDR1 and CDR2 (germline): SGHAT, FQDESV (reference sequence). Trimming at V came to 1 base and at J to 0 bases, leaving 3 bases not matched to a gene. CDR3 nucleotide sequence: TGTGCCAGCAGCTTAGTTGGGACTAGCGACTCCTACGAGCAGTACTTC. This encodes CASSLVGTSDSYEQYF.

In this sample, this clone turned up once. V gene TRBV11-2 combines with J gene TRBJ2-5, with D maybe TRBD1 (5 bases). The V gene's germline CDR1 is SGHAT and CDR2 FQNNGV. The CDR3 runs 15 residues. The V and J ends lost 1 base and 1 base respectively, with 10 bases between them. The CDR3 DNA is TGTGCCAGCAGCTTAGCTGGCAGGGCCCAAGAGACCCAGTACTTC. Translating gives CASSLAGRAQETQYF.